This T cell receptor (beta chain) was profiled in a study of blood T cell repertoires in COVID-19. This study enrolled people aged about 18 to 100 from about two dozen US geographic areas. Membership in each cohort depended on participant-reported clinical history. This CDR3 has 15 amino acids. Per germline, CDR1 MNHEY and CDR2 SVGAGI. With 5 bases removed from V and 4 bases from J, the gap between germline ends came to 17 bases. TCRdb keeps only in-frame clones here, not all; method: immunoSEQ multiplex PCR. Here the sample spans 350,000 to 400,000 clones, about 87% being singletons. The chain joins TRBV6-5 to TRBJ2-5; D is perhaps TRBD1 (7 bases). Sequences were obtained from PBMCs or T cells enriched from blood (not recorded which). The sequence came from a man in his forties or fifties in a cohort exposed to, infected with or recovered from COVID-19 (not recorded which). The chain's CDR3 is CASSLSTGRRETQYF. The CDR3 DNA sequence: TGTGCCAGCAGTCTATCGACAGGGAGGAGAGAGACCCAGTACTTC.